The clone carrying this T cell receptor (beta chain) was recorded at least ten times. The sample belongs to a study of response to subunit inactivated influenza vaccine. TCRdb analysed the RT-PCR reads with MiXCR anew, one entry per CDR3 protein. The sample consists of about 800,000 distinct CDR3 sequences, 21% of them appearing once. The CDR3 has 14 residues. The J segment lost 7 bases and the V segment lost 7 bases, leaving 10 bases of the junction unmatched. Source: PBMCs from blood, taken more than 4 days after vaccination. The sequence was collected from a man aged 50-59 years who received an inactivated influenza vaccine. This rearrangement joins TRBV12-3 or TRBV12-4 to TRBJ2-1; 7 nucleotides match TRBD2. CDR3 loop: CASTPGGRLNEQFF. Written as DNA, the CDR3 is TGTGCCAGCACCCCGGGCGGGAGATTGAATGAGCAGTTCTTC.